This T cell receptor beta chain was identified during a study of OX40 agonist ivuxolimab in advanced cancers. A note on this clone: Antigen specificity is unknown.

Study results and caveats: More expanded clones were found, on average, in CD8+ than in CD4+ T cells.

Repertoires were generated with immunoSEQ multiplex PCR, while TCRdb's copy carries only in-frame clones and drops some. The top ten hold approximately 0.37% of the sample, which has tens of thousands of clones, around 90% seen once. This specimen was CD4+ or CD8+ T cells sorted from blood, taken in a trial of the OX40 agonist ivuxolimab. The sequence was collected from an adult with an advanced solid tumor such as melanoma, head and neck, liver or kidney cancer.

The CDR3 coding sequence is TGTGCCAGCAGCTTAAAGGGCAGGGAGAACACTGAAGCTTTCTTT. This sequence encodes CASSLKGRENTEAFF. The rearrangement joins TRBV7-9 to TRBJ1-1, with D possibly being TRBD1 (5 bases). The V gene lost 2 bases and the J gene lost 1 base, with 11 bases spanning the gap. This CDR3 contains 15 residues. The germline V gene encodes CDR1 SEHNR and CDR2 FQNEAQ (reference sequence).